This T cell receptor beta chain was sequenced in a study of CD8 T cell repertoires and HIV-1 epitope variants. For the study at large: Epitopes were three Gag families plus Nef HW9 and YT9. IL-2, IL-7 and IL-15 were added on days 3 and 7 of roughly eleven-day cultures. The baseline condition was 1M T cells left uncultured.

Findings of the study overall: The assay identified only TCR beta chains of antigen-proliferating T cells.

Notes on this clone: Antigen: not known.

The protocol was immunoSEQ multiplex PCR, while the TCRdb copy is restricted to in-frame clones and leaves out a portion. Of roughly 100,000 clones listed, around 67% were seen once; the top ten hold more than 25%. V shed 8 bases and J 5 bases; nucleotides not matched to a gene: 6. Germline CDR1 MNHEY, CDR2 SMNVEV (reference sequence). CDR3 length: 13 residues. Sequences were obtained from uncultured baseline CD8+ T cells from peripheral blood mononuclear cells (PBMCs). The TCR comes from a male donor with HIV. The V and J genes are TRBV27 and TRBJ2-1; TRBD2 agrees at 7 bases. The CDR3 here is CASRTSVDNEQFF. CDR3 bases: TGTGCCAGCCGAACTAGCGTGGACAATGAGCAGTTCTTC.